Sequencing of this T cell receptor beta chain was carried out in a study of STAT5B mutations in CD4+ large granular lymphocyte leukemia (dated by TCRdb to the early 2020s). Looking at the study overall: Among the healthy controls, the CDR3 'QG' motif was associated with a particular HLA allele. The TCRbeta repertoires of CD4+ T-cell large granular lymphocyte leukemia patients were compared with the TCRbeta repertoires of healthy blood donors. The purity of purified fractions was confirmed by flow cytometry on FACSCanto II or FACSVerse to exceed 95% among lymphocytes. What the study reported, not specific to this receptor: Main leukemic clonotypes were private to each patient, although under 30% appeared at low frequency in other patients' non-leukemic repertoires. Greater clonality appeared to be present in CD4-sorted patient repertoires than in healthy CD4+ repertoires, and the difference was retained after the putative leukemic clones were removed. Data were not HLA-matched; higher clonality in CD4+ versus CD8+ T-LGLL could reflect the relatively small sample size. TRBV06-family usage was enriched among the top patient clones (8/27) compared with healthy controls (2/35).

Buffy coats from 35 to 45 blood donors, supplied by the Finnish Red Cross blood service, were used as healthy controls. All TCR-sequenced material derived from peripheral blood: patient blood samples and healthy donor buffy coats. Peripheral blood mononuclear cells were isolated by Ficoll-Hypaque gradient centrifugation. CD4+ cells were magnetically purified from the buffy coats of healthy controls. Genomic DNA was extracted with the Gentra Puregene Cell and Tissue kit and quantified on a Qubit 2.0 fluorometer. This clone appeared a single time. Its antigen target is currently unknown. Per-base quality was not reported, and no clone a single base away is much larger than it. Reading from cysteine to phenylalanine, the CDR3 counts 14 amino acids. Only the CDR3 portion is preserved as DNA: 42 bases, with reading frame beginning at the first base. Unmatched junction bases come to 5, with V trimmed by 10 bases and J by 0 bases. The germline V gene supplies CDR1 SNHLY and CDR2 FYNNEI.

The immunoSEQ assay at survey resolution was used to sequence TCRbeta rearrangements from genomic DNA. Processing in the source paper ran as follows. A lowest detectable productive clonotype frequency of 2.59 x 10-5 was observed in the TCR sequencing data. Only productive TCRbeta rearrangements, defined as complete and in-frame sequences, were included in the analyses. The clonality of each sample was calculated as Simpson clonality in the immunoSEQ Analyzer version 3.0. Clones were categorized by frequency as very rare, small, medium, large (1-20%) or hyperexpanded (>20%). Generation probabilities were estimated with OLGA 1.2.3, V-gene circos plots were made with VDJtools, specificities were searched in VDJdb, and CDR3 motifs were identified with GLIPH. Drawn from immuneACCESS, this table holds only the in-frame rearrangements with V and J called that TCRdb kept. Clones are partly lost; checked studies trace under half to an unresolved V gene and leave the rest unexplained. That table is the source of V, J and clone size, and D and trimming were worked out from the DNA. Here the sample has around 32,000 clones; around four fifths occur a single time. The biggest ten clones account for about 6% of the sample.

This TCR was sampled from a human donor in good health. The V and J genes are TRBV2 and TRBJ2-2, with 7 middle bases fitting TRBD1. What was sequenced was CD4+ T cells from blood buffy coats. This receptor carries the CDR3 CATGTASNTGELFF. The DNA is as follows: TGTGCCACAGGGACAGCTTCGAACACCGGGGAGCTGTTTTTT. The reference TRBV2 and TRBJ2-2 proteins fill in what lies around the CDR3, so the full variable domain reads EPEVTQTPSHQVTQMGQEVILRCVPISNHLYFYWYRQILGQKVEFLVSFYNNEISEKSEIFDDQFSVERPDGSNFTLKIRSTKLEDSAMYFCATGTASNTGELFFGEGSRLTVL.